Listed here is a single T cell receptor (beta chain). Diagnostic assessment was based on clinical symptoms, serum thyroxine and TRAb, thyroid ultrasound and orbital computed tomography. TCR beta CDR3 regions were amplified from RNA transcripts. First-round RT-PCR of the TCR CDR3 relied on the HTBI primer set. TCRdb re-called the multiplex PCR reads through MiXCR, storing one row per CDR3 protein. This table has over 650,000 distinct CDR3 sequences, approximately 16% appearing once. Germline CDR1 is MNHEY and CDR2 is SVGEGT. The CDR3 is 17 residues long. Trimming pared 0 bases from V and 7 bases from J, leaving 21 bases between. This record belongs to a study of T cells in Graves' hyperthyroidism and ophthalmopathy.

The sample consisted of blood. This TCR was sampled from a man aged 18 to 30 with Graves' hyperthyroidism. The rearrangement joins TRBV6-2 or TRBV6-3 to TRBJ1-2; D is possibly TRBD1 (5 bases). Written as DNA, the CDR3 is TGTGCCAGCAGTTACTCGGTATGGGACGGAGGTGTCGCTGGCTACACCTTC. Translation gives CASSYSVWDGGVAGYTF.